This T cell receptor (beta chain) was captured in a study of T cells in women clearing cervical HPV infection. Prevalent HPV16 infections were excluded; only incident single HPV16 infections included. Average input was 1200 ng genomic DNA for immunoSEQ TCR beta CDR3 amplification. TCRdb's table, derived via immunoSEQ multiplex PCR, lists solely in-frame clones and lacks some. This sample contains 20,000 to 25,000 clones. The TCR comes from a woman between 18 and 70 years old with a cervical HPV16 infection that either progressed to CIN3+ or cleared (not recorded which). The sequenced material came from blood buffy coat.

CDR3: CASSQEPSGRTYEQYF. CDR3 bases read: TGCGCCAGCAGCCAAGAACCTAGCGGGAGGACCTACGAG. This chain uses TRBV4-1 with TRBJ2-7, with 11 bases matching TRBD2. Coverage ceases 3 residues before the CDR3 finishes, and the germline J gene fills in the end. The germline V gene has CDR1 MGHRA and CDR2 YSYEKL. The CDR3 consists of 16 residues. J gave up 2 bases and V 0 bases, and 3 bases lay outside the gene matches.